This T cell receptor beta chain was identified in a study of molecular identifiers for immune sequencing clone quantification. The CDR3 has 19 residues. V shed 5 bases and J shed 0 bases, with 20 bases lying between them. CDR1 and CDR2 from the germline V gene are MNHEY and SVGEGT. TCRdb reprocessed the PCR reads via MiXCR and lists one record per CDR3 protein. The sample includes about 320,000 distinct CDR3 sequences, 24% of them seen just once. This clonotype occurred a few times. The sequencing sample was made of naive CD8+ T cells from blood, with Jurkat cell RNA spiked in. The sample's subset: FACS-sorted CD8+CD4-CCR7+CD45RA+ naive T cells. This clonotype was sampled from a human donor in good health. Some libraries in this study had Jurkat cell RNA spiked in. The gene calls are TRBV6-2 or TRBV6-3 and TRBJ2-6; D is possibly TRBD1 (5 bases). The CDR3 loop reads CASSLPPSTGSSGANVLTF. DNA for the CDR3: TGTGCCAGCAGTCTCCCCCCGAGCACAGGAAGCTCTGGGGCCAACGTCCTGACTTTC.